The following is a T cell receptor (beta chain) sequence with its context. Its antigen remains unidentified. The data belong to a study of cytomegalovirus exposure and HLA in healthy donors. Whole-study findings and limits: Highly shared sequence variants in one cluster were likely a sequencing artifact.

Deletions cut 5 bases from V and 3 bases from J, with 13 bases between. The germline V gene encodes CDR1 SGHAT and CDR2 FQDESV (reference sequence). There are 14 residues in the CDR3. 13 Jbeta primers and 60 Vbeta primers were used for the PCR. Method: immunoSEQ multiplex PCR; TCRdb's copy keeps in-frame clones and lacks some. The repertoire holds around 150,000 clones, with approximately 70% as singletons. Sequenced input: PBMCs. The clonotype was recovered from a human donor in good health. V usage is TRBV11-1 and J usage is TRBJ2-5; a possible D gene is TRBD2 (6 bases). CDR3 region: CASSVRWGEETQYF. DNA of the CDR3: TGTGCCAGCAGCGTACGTTGGGGGGAAGAGACCCAGTACTTC.